This TCR beta chain was sequenced for a study of T cells in Graves' hyperthyroidism and ophthalmopathy. Subjects with ophthalmopathy showed a Clinical Activity Score no lower than 3, a NOSPECS grade no lower than 4, and a duration shorter than 3 months. 8.5 to 10 ml of fresh peripheral blood supplied the PBMCs. Amplification of TCR beta CDR3 regions was performed using RNA transcripts as template. The HTBI primer set served for first-round RT-PCR of the TCR CDR3. One entry per CDR3 protein results from TCRdb running MiXCR on the multiplex PCR reads. The table shows around 390,000 distinct CDR3 sequences, with about 14% occurring only once. This clonotype was seen a handful of times. V lost 1 base and J lost 1, with 10 bases in between. The CDR3 is made up of 15 amino acids. CDR1 SGHRS and CDR2 YFSETQ come from the germline V gene.

This TCR derives from a woman between 25 and 40 years old with Graves' ophthalmopathy. The source material was blood. This rearrangement joins TRBV5-1 to TRBJ2-3; D call uncertain. CDR3 sequence reads: CASSLRTDGTDTQYF. The CDR3 bases are TGCGCCAGCAGCTTGAGGACCGATGGCACAGATACGCAGTATTTT.